This TCR beta chain is from a study of OX40 agonist ivuxolimab in advanced cancers. About the research overall: A male proportion of about 86% was recorded, with mean age roughly 62 years and range roughly 20 to 90. Overall study findings and caveats: Expanded clones belonging to CD8+ T cells outnumbered, on average, those of CD4+.

Data came from immunoSEQ multiplex PCR; TCRdb stores just in-frame clones and leaves some out. The sample consists of 15,000 to 20,000 clones, 65% to 80% of them appearing once. Remarks on this clone: Its matching antigen is unknown.

Sequencing was performed on CD4+ or CD8+ T cells sorted from blood, taken in a trial of the OX40 agonist ivuxolimab. This TCR came from an adult with an advanced solid tumor such as melanoma, head and neck, liver or kidney cancer.

The CDR3 nucleotides are TGCGCCAGCAGCCAAGATAGGAGGCATGAGCAGTTCTTC. Its protein is CASSQDRRHEQFF. This chain joins TRBV4-3 and TRBJ2-1; tentative D call: TRBD2 (5 bases). The V gene's germline CDR1 is LGHNA and CDR2 YSLEER. The V and J ends lost 0 bases and 8 bases respectively, with 8 bases between them. CDR3 length: 13 residues.